This T cell receptor (beta chain) emerged from a study of early T cells in non-severe SARS-CoV-2 infection. As for the study in general: Sequenced bulk RNA came from whole blood that was unsorted, and chains were unpaired.

Points from the study as a whole: Anti-spike CD8 responses were favored by VDJdb matching, which missed private and CD4 specificities.

Individually, cDNA molecules had unique molecular identifiers attached to them. One entry per CDR3 protein, called by TCRdb with MiXCR from the 5' RACE reads. The profile shows tens of thousands of distinct CDR3 sequences, 8.5% to 10% of them singletons. This clonotype was seen at least ten times. The antigen is unknown. The CDR3 spans 15 residues. The germline V gene encodes CDR1 SGHNT and CDR2 YYREEE (reference sequence). Trimming took off 0 bases at V and 3 bases at J, with 7 bases between the two ends. The TCR originated in an adult who was a healthcare worker with PCR-confirmed SARS-CoV-2 infection or an uninfected control (not recorded which). Source material: whole blood. The V call is TRBV5-4, the J call TRBJ2-6; D is unclear. The CDR3 spells CASSLALGGANVLTF. As DNA, the CDR3 is TGTGCCAGCAGCTTGGCGTTAGGTGGGGCCAACGTCCTGACTTTC.